This record looks at one T cell receptor beta chain sequence and its context. There are many counts of this clonotype. Its cognate antigen has yet to be identified. No base-level quality is on record; no much larger clone is a single base apart. Sequencing was performed on an Illumina MiSeq. TCRdb trimmed public reads at Q25 via fastp, called clones via MiXCR and kept in-frame beta chains. Every CDR3 protein is listed once, alongside the most common genes and DNA of its rows. This sample holds roughly 5,800 distinct CDR3 sequences; 9.5% were observed only once. Of the sample, 4.5% to 5.5% falls within the top ten clones. The data belong to a study. Sequenced material: CD4+ T cells from synovial fluid. This TCR was sampled from a human donor with rheumatoid arthritis.

The nucleotide sequence reads TGTGCCAGCAGCCAACAGGGGCAGGGTAACTATGGCTACACCTTC. Its translation reads: CASSQQGQGNYGYTF. In this chain, TRBV3-1 is recombined with TRBJ1-2; the best D guess is TRBD1, with 6 bases matching. The V end loses 2 bases and the J end loses 1 base, and a stretch of 11 bases separates them. Reading from cysteine to phenylalanine, the CDR3 counts 15 amino acids. This entry keeps only the CDR3 DNA: 45 bases, framed from base 1. The germline V gene (reference sequence) specifies LGHDT as CDR1 and YNNKEL as CDR2.